This T cell receptor beta chain emerged from a study of patients and donors after allogeneic stem cell transplantation. TCRdb ran MiXCR on the RT-PCR reads and lists one entry per CDR3 protein. The data hold 200,000 to 250,000 distinct CDR3 sequences, with 12% to 15% observed a single time. Ten or more counts support this clonotype. This CDR3 region has 15 residues. Germline V gene sequence: CDR1 KGHSH, CDR2 LQKENI. Deletions cut 5 bases from V and 1 base from J, with 11 bases between. The TCR was taken from a human donor who was either an allogeneic HSCT recipient or a stem cell or donor lymphocyte infusion donor (not recorded which). It is not recorded whose cells these are; they may come from a transplant donor. The sequencing sample was made of blood, either unsorted or a sorted T cell fraction (not recorded which). The chain couples TRBV18 to TRBJ2-2; no definite D call. The CDR3 region has the DNA TGTGCCAGCTCAGACCGCTGGGGGAACACCGGGGAGCTGTTTTTT. As protein: CASSDRWGNTGELFF.